The source of this TCR beta chain is a study of molecular identifiers for immune sequencing clone quantification. General observations from the study: Barcode collisions between identical TCR molecules could shrink estimates of highly expanded clone sizes. In CMV-specific effectors, clones above 20 copies held over 98% of molecules; naive, under 1%.

V shed 6 bases and J 1 base; nucleotides not matched to a gene: 6. CDR1 MNHEY and CDR2 SVGAGI come from the germline V gene. There are 16 residues in the CDR3. In TCRdb, the PCR reads were re-called with MiXCR into one record per CDR3 protein. The sample lists 50,000 to 75,000 distinct CDR3 sequences, around 19% occurring once. This clonotype has a count of ten or more. The antigen is unknown. Sequencing input: naive CD8+ T cells from blood, with Jurkat cell RNA spiked in. Subset: FACS-sorted CD8+CD4-CCR7+CD45RA+ naive T cells. The chain has TRBV6-5 and TRBJ2-2; 9 bases are shared with TRBD2. The TCR comes from a human donor in good health. Some libraries in this study had Jurkat cell RNA spiked in. The CDR3 sequence: CASSRGLAQNTGELFF. CDR3 DNA sequence: TGTGCCAGCAGCAGAGGACTAGCGCAGAACACCGGGGAGCTGTTTTTT.